This T cell receptor (beta chain) was sequenced during a study of post-analysis software for immune sequencing data. This clonotype was seen repeatedly, ten times or more. Unique molecular identifiers were built into the TCR beta cDNA libraries. TCRdb redid the calling of the PCR reads with MiXCR, one entry per CDR3 protein. The sample lists about 260,000 distinct CDR3 sequences; 30% to 45% were seen once. This clonotype was sampled from a girl aged 5 to 17 with multiple sclerosis. The sequenced material came from blood.

In DNA, the CDR3 is TGCGCCAGCAGCTTGGCGACAGGGTCGGAAGATACGCAGTATTTT. This encodes CASSLATGSEDTQYF. The V gene is TRBV5-1, the J gene TRBJ2-3; 7 nucleotides agree with TRBD1. The germline CDR1 and CDR2 sequences are SGHRS and YFSETQ. This CDR3 contains 15 residues. With 0 bases clipped from V and 5 bases from J, the junction kept 6 bases outside the gene matches.